Presented here are 9 T cell receptor beta chains from one specimen sequenced in a study of T-cell reconstitution after alpha-beta-depleted transplantation in children. TCRbeta library construction was performed incorporating unique molecular identifiers. TCRdb re-analysed the PCR reads in MiXCR, keeping a single row per CDR3 protein. Among 600,000 to 700,000 distinct CDR3 sequences listed, roughly 15% were seen once. Specimen: PBMCs from the stem cell graft donor, collected from the stem cell graft. The receptors were sampled from a human donor who donated a stem cell graft to a child with acute myeloid leukemia.

The table lists this clonotype with a few counts. The V and J genes are TRBV11-2 and TRBJ2-1; 12 nucleotides line up with TRBD1. The V gene's germline CDR1 is SGHAT and CDR2 FQNNGV. Trimming at V came to 1 base and at J to 3 bases, leaving 10 bases not matched to a gene. This CDR3 has 19 amino acids. The DNA for the CDR3 is TGTGCCAGCAGCTTAGTCTACGGGACAGGGGGCGAGCGCTACAATGAGCAGTTCTTC. This codes for CASSLVYGTGGERYNEQFF.

This chain joins TRBV24-1 and TRBJ2-1, with 8 bases lining up with TRBD2. Germline V CDR1 and CDR2: KGHDR, SFDVKD. The CDR3 is made up of 14 amino acids. V lost 4 bases, J lost 7 bases, and 5 bases stayed unmatched. CDR3 region: CATSDRGGSNEQFF. The CDR3 DNA reads TGTGCCACCAGTGACCGGGGGGGGTCGAATGAGCAGTTCTTC.

This clonotype was detected only a few times. The rearrangement links TRBV29-1 to TRBJ2-2; the D is unclear. Germline CDR1 reads SQVTM; CDR2 reads ANQGSEA. Trimming removed 6 bases at V and 4 bases at J, with 9 bases between. CDR3 length equals 12 residues. The CDR3 here is CSVMAVTGELFF. Written as DNA, the CDR3 is TGCAGCGTGATGGCAGTCACCGGGGAGCTGTTTTTT.

In the case of this clonotype: Being one base from a much bigger clone, this may be a read error. V gene TRBV6-1 combines with J gene TRBJ2-7; maybe TRBD2 (6 bases). Germline values: CDR1 MNHNS, CDR2 SASEGT. This CDR3 region has 14 residues. The CDR3 is CASRRAQGGYEQSV. The CDR3 coding sequence is TGTGCCAGCAGACGGGCGCAGGGAGGCTACGAGCAGTCCGTC.

V usage is TRBV18 and J usage is TRBJ2-7; D unresolved. Germline assignment: CDR1 KGHSH and CDR2 LQKENI. Between the trimmed V and J ends, which lost 4 bases and 4 bases, there was a span of 8 bases. The CDR3 covers 12 residues. The CDR3 nucleotides read TGTGCCAGCTCACGGTACGGGTACGAGCAGTACGTC. Its translation: CASSRYGYEQYV.

The table lists this clonotype with a count of one. The chain combines TRBV7-2 with TRBJ2-7, with 11 bases fitting TRBD2. The V segment lost 6 bases and the J segment 5 bases; nucleotides outside the gene matches: 9. There are 15 residues in the CDR3. Germline V lookup: CDR1 SGHTA, CDR2 FQGNSA. Written as DNA, the CDR3 is TGTGCCAGCAGGAAACTAGCGGGGGTTTCCCACGAGCAGTACTTC. Residues: CASRKLAGVSHEQYF.

This clonotype was seen more than once but under ten times. Mismatch with germline at one junction end may stem from a read error. V usage is TRBV5-1 and J usage is TRBJ2-5, with TRBD1 matching over 8 bases. The CDR3 spans 17 residues. The germline V gene encodes CDR1 SGHRS and CDR2 YFSETQ. The CDR3 DNA sequence: TGCGCCAGCAGCTTGGGACAGGGGATGATGGGGGGTGAGACCCAGTATTTC. Translated: CASSLGQGMMGGETQYF.

This clonotype has a count of ten or more. CDR3 protein: CASSVGLAGGGADTQYF. The DNA for the CDR3 is TGTGCCAGCAGCGTAGGTCTAGCGGGGGGAGGTGCAGATACGCAGTATTTT. The rearrangement joins TRBV9 to TRBJ2-3; 11 bases match TRBD2. The CDR3 covers 17 residues. Germline lookup yields CDR1 SGDLS and CDR2 YYNGEE. V lost 0 bases and J lost 4; bases outside the gene matches: 7.

This clonotype was detected ten times or more. The CDR3 is CSAGRGNTEAFF. DNA for the CDR3: TGCAGTGCCGGGCGCGGGAACACTGAAGCTTTCTTT. This rearrangement joins TRBV20-1 to TRBJ1-1, with D unresolved. The CDR3 spans 12 residues. Germline V gene lookup returns CDR1 DFQATT and CDR2 SNEGSKA (reference sequence). V was trimmed by 6 bases and J by 1 base, leaving 9 bases between them.